Following are 29 T cell receptor beta chains from one sample sequenced in a study of OX40 agonist ivuxolimab in advanced cancers. The assay was immunoSEQ multiplex PCR, and TCRdb's table has in-frame clones only and misses some. The data contain about 91,000 clones, about nine tenths of them seen just once; the ten biggest clones take up around 2%. This specimen was CD4+ or CD8+ T cells sorted from blood, taken in a trial of the OX40 agonist ivuxolimab. These receptors were taken from an adult with an advanced solid tumor such as melanoma, head and neck, liver or kidney cancer.

The chain links TRBV5-1 to TRBJ1-4; 7 nucleotides line up with TRBD1. The trim removed 4 bases at V and 5 bases at J, leaving 8 bases unmatched. CDR3 length: 15 amino acids. CDR1 SGHRS and CDR2 YFSETQ come from the germline V gene. CDR3 nucleotides: TGCGCCAGCAGCCGTGGCGGGACAGACAATGAAAAACTGTTTTTT. Encoded protein: CASSRGGTDNEKLFF.

Written as DNA, the CDR3 is TGTGCCAGTAGTTTATCTCCCGTGGATTCGCCTAATGAAAAACTGTTTTTT. Translating it yields CASSLSPVDSPNEKLFF. The rearrangement uses TRBV19 and TRBJ1-4, with D hard to call. The CDR3 extends over 17 amino acids. Germline values: CDR1 LNHDA, CDR2 SQIVND (reference sequence). V dropped 5 bases and J dropped 3 bases, with 19 bases sitting between them.

The chain is built from TRBV5-4 and TRBJ2-7; D unclear. Germline CDR1 reads SGHNT; CDR2 reads YYREEE (reference sequence). This CDR3 spans 14 amino acids. V dropped 3 bases and J dropped 2 bases, with 12 bases sitting between them. CDR3 loop: CASSSPGGTYEQYF. The DNA for the CDR3 is TGTGCCAGCAGCTCGCCAGGCGGAACCTACGAGCAGTACTTC.

V usage is TRBV19 and J usage is TRBJ1-1, with D perhaps TRBD1 (5 bases). Per the germline V gene, CDR1 is LNHDA and CDR2 is SQIVND (reference sequence). V lost 5 bases and J 3 bases, leaving 10 bases between the germline ends. The CDR3 sequence is 13 residues long. This CDR3 is CASSDRGDTEAFF. DNA for the CDR3: TGTGCCAGTAGTGACAGAGGAGACACTGAAGCTTTCTTT. Variable domain in full (rest from reference TRBV19 and TRBJ1-1): DGGITQSPKYLFRKEGQNVTLSCEQNLNHDAMYWYRQDPGQGLRLIYYSQIVNDFQKGDIAEGYSVSREKKESFPLTVTSAQKNPTAFYLCASSDRGDTEAFFGQGTRLTVV.

This rearrangement joins TRBV14 to TRBJ1-2; the D is unclear. Trimming removed 0 bases at V and 4 bases at J, with 12 bases between. The CDR3 runs to 15 residues. From germline, CDR1 is SGHDN and CDR2 FVKESK. The CDR3 nucleotides read TGTGCCAGCAGCCAAGAGCTGGGATTGGCCTATGGCTACACCTTC. It yields the protein CASSQELGLAYGYTF.

J is TRBJ1-1 and V is TRBV4-1, with D possibly matching TRBD1 (6 bases). V lost 2 bases to trimming and J lost 5 bases, with 12 bases between them. Germline values: CDR1 MGHRA, CDR2 YSYEKL. The CDR3 is 14 amino acids. This CDR3 is CASSQPTGATEAFF. As DNA, the CDR3 is TGCGCCAGCAGCCAACCTACGGGGGCAACTGAAGCTTTCTTT.

The genes are TRBV19 and TRBJ1-1; D is unclear. CDR3 size: 11 residues. Deletions cut 3 bases from V and 11 bases from J, with 10 bases between. Germline assignment: CDR1 LNHDA and CDR2 SQIVND (reference sequence). CDR3 sequence reads: CASSIEGSAFF. The CDR3 bases are TGTGCCAGTAGTATCGAGGGATCCGCTTTCTTT.

This chain connects TRBV19 to TRBJ1-2; the match to TRBD1 covers 8 bases. Germline V gene lookup returns CDR1 LNHDA and CDR2 SQIVND (reference sequence). V shed 7 bases, J shed 8 bases, and the junction held 12 bases outside the gene matches. The CDR3 totals 14 residues. As DNA, the CDR3 is TGTGCCAGTACCCTACTCGGACAGGGAGGCGGCTACACCTTC. Translated, it gives CASTLLGQGGGYTF. Filled out from reference TRBV19 and TRBJ1-2, the complete variable domain reads DGGITQSPKYLFRKEGQNVTLSCEQNLNHDAMYWYRQDPGQGLRLIYYSQIVNDFQKGDIAEGYSVSREKKESFPLTVTSAQKNPTAFYLCASTLLGQGGGYTFGSGTRLTVV.

V is TRBV5-1 and J is TRBJ2-6; D unresolved. The CDR3 is 16 amino acids. CDR1 is SGHRS, CDR2 YFSETQ, per germline. V was clipped by 2 bases and J by 0 bases, with 9 bases between them. In nucleotides, the CDR3 is TGCGCCAGCAGCTTCGGCCATGGCTCTGGGGCCAACGTCCTGACTTTC. Translation: CASSFGHGSGANVLTF. Supplemented by reference TRBV5-1 and TRBJ2-6, the full variable domain reads KAGVTQTPRYLIKTRGQQVTLSCSPISGHRSVSWYQQTPGQGLQFLFEYFSETQRNKGNFPGRFSGRQFSNSRSEMNVSTLELGDSALYLCASSFGHGSGANVLTFGAGSRLTVL.

The sample holds one count of this clone. This sequence joins TRBV18 and TRBJ2-5; tentative D call: TRBD2 (5 bases). V gave up 2 bases and J gave up 5 bases, with 6 bases separating them. The CDR3 totals 12 residues. Germline CDR1 and CDR2: KGHSH and LQKENI. Here the CDR3 DNA reads TGTGCCAGCTCACCATCGGGGGAGACCCAGTACTTC. Translating it yields CASSPSGETQYF. The complete variable domain, with remaining parts taken from reference TRBV18 and TRBJ2-5, reads NAGVMQNPRHLVRRRGQEARLRCSPMKGHSHVYWYRQLPEEGLKFMVYLQKENIIDESGMPKERFSAEFPKEGPSILRIQQVVRGDSAAYFCASSPSGETQYFGPGTRLLVL.

The chain links TRBV5-1 to TRBJ1-3; a possible D gene is TRBD1 (6 bases). Trimming removed 0 bases at V and 2 bases at J, with 9 bases between. This CDR3 contains 15 residues. CDR1 and CDR2 (germline): SGHRS, YFSETQ. The DNA for the CDR3 is TGCGCCAGCAGCTTGGCGGGGGCTACTGGAAACACCATATATTTT. This gives the protein CASSLAGATGNTIYF.

The chain has TRBV27 and TRBJ2-1; no definite D call. Germline CDR1 is MNHEY and CDR2 is SMNVEV (reference sequence). V was trimmed by 5 bases and J by 0 bases, leaving 11 bases between them. This CDR3 comprises 15 residues. The CDR3 protein is CASSLGRSSYNEQFF. CDR3 in DNA: TGTGCCAGCAGTCTAGGCCGAAGCTCCTACAATGAGCAGTTCTTC.

The V call is TRBV15, the J call TRBJ2-7, with TRBD2 as a possible D gene (6 bases). CDR3 length: 15 residues. V lost 5 bases, J lost 3 bases, and 17 bases lay in between. Per germline, CDR1 LNHNV and CDR2 YYDKDF (reference sequence). CDR3 sequence reads: CATSLGLAGDYEQYF. CDR3 DNA: TGTGCCACCAGCTTGGGACTGGCTGGGGACTACGAGCAGTACTTC.

The CDR3 here is CASSLLGSPEAFF. The CDR3 DNA reads as TGCGCCAGCAGCTTGTTGGGGAGCCCTGAAGCTTTCTTT. The rearrangement joins TRBV5-1 to TRBJ1-1; D not resolved. The CDR3 extends over 13 amino acids. Trimming took off 1 base at V and 6 bases at J, with 10 bases between the two ends. Germline CDR1 and CDR2: SGHRS and YFSETQ.

This rearrangement joins TRBV25-1 to TRBJ1-1; unclear D gene. CDR3 length: 13 amino acids. V lost 1 base, J lost 0 bases, and 3 bases lay in between. From germline, CDR1 is MGHDK and CDR2 SYGVNS. For the CDR3, the DNA is TGTGCCAGCAGTGAATCTTTGAACACTGAAGCTTTCTTT. Translated: CASSESLNTEAFF.

This chain uses TRBV5-1 with TRBJ2-3; 7 nucleotides agree with TRBD1. Germline V CDR1 and CDR2: SGHRS, YFSETQ. CDR3 length equals 16 residues. V was pared by 0 bases and J by 2 bases, with 6 bases of the junction left unmatched. CDR3 amino acids: CASSLEGGEFTDTQYF. The CDR3 DNA reads TGCGCCAGCAGCTTGGAAGGGGGCGAATTCACAGATACGCAGTATTTT. Together with reference TRBV5-1 and TRBJ2-3, the CDR3 gives the full variable domain: KAGVTQTPRYLIKTRGQQVTLSCSPISGHRSVSWYQQTPGQGLQFLFEYFSETQRNKGNFPGRFSGRQFSNSRSEMNVSTLELGDSALYLCASSLEGGEFTDTQYFGPGTRLTVL.

This clone was recorded only once. The chain couples TRBV21-1 to TRBJ2-5; the listed D gene, TRBD2, was not tested against the DNA. TRBV21-1 is assigned pseudogene status. This CDR3 comprises 17 residues. As DNA, the CDR3 is TGTGCCAGCAGCCATGGGGGGAGGACTAGCGGGAGGGAGACCCAGTACTTC. Its protein is CASSHGGRTSGRETQYF.

The chain has TRBV19 and TRBJ1-1; D gene unclear. Germline lookup yields CDR1 LNHDA and CDR2 SQIVND (reference sequence). This CDR3 is built from 16 residues. V was trimmed by 7 bases and J by 1 base, leaving 19 bases between them. The CDR3 here is CASTPPGPKQNTEAFF. The CDR3 coding sequence is TGTGCCAGTACCCCACCCGGGCCTAAACAGAACACTGAAGCTTTCTTT.

The chain carries TRBV6-5 and TRBJ1-4, with a weak D call TRBD1 (5 bases). Germline lookup yields CDR1 MNHEY and CDR2 SVGAGI. The V and J ends lost 0 bases and 7 bases respectively, with 12 bases between them. The CDR3 contains 15 residues. CDR3 in amino acids: CASSYSTGVGEKLFF. The DNA for the CDR3 is TGTGCCAGCAGTTACTCCACGGGGGTCGGTGAAAAACTGTTTTTT.

The V call is TRBV6-1, the J call TRBJ2-1; TRBD2 matches at 10 bases. From germline, CDR1 is MNHNS and CDR2 SASEGT. The V gene end was trimmed by 6 bases and the J gene end by 3 bases; junction bases not matched to a gene: 5. This CDR3 has 15 amino acids. Here the CDR3 DNA reads TGTGCCAGCAGAGGGACTAGCGCCCGCTACAATGAGCAGTTCTTC. It specifies CASRGTSARYNEQFF.

The rearrangement links TRBV6-1 to TRBJ1-1; perhaps TRBD1 as D (5 bases). Germline V gene lookup returns CDR1 MNHNS and CDR2 SASEGT. This CDR3 comprises 12 residues. Trimming stripped 3 bases from V and 10 bases from J, with 12 bases between. For the CDR3, the DNA is TGTGCCAGCAGTGAGGCAGGGTTTCGAGCTTTCTTT. It specifies CASSEAGFRAFF.

This sequence joins TRBV27 and TRBJ2-1; no clear D gene. Germline V lookup: CDR1 MNHEY, CDR2 SMNVEV (reference sequence). Trimming cost V 0 bases and J 9 bases, with 27 bases left between them. CDR3 size: 19 residues. Written as DNA, the CDR3 is TGTGCCAGCAGTTTATCGGGTTGGTCGGGTAGCAGTATCTTTAGTGAGCAGTTCTTC. Translating gives CASSLSGWSGSSIFSEQFF.

The chain carries TRBV10-3 and TRBJ1-2; 10 bases align to TRBD1. V trimming: 5 bases; J trimming: 5 bases; junction bases outside the gene matches: 8. Germline V lookup: CDR1 ENHRY, CDR2 SYGVKD. There are 15 residues in the CDR3. The CDR3 spells CAISNPGQGTYGYTF. CDR3 coding DNA: TGTGCCATCAGTAATCCGGGACAGGGGACGTATGGCTACACCTTC.

The V call is TRBV6-5, the J call TRBJ1-2; tentative D call: TRBD1 (6 bases). The CDR3 is 14 residues long. The V end was cut by 2 bases, the J end by 4 bases, with 11 bases between. The germline CDR1 and CDR2 sequences are MNHEY and SVGAGI. CDR3 region: CASSYGGRGYGYTF. The CDR3 DNA reads TGTGCCAGCAGTTACGGGGGGCGCGGCTATGGCTACACCTTC.

This clone was found many times. The genes are TRBV5-1 and TRBJ2-5; 8 positions agree with TRBD1. After removal of 5 bases from V and 0 bases from J, the junction contained 9 bases not matched to a gene. From germline, CDR1 is SGHRS and CDR2 YFSETQ. The CDR3 spans 16 residues. CDR3 nucleotides: TGCGCCAGCAGATCCGGGACAGGCGGGTACCAAGAGACCCAGTACTTC. Translation gives CASRSGTGGYQETQYF.

The CDR3 is CASGRGANYGYTF. CDR3 DNA sequence: TGTGCCAGCGGGCGGGGGGCTAACTATGGCTACACCTTC. The chain carries TRBV2 and TRBJ1-2; perhaps TRBD1 as D (5 bases). V gave up 8 bases and J gave up 0 bases, with 10 bases separating them. Germline V gene lookup returns CDR1 SNHLY and CDR2 FYNNEI. This CDR3 spans 13 amino acids.

The genes are TRBV18 and TRBJ1-4; 9 nucleotides match TRBD1. This CDR3 contains 16 residues. Looked up from germline, CDR1 is KGHSH and CDR2 is LQKENI. Trimming removed 2 bases from V and 3 bases from J; junction bases left unmatched: 4. CDR3 loop: CASSPGTGRPNEKLFF. In DNA form, the CDR3 reads TGTGCCAGCTCACCAGGGACAGGGAGGCCTAATGAAAAACTGTTTTTT.

The CDR3 spells CASSPLLSASTDTQYF. Here the CDR3 DNA reads TGCGCCAGCAGCCCTTTGCTTAGCGCTAGCACAGATACGCAGTATTTT. This sequence joins TRBV5-1 and TRBJ2-3, with D perhaps matching TRBD2 (5 bases). CDR1 is SGHRS and CDR2 is YFSETQ in the germline V gene. The CDR3 runs 16 residues. V lost 4 bases and J 0 bases, leaving 15 bases between the germline ends. The full variable domain, with the rest looked up from reference TRBV5-1 and TRBJ2-3, is KAGVTQTPRYLIKTRGQQVTLSCSPISGHRSVSWYQQTPGQGLQFLFEYFSETQRNKGNFPGRFSGRQFSNSRSEMNVSTLELGDSALYLCASSPLLSASTDTQYFGPGTRLTVL.

V is TRBV7-2 and J is TRBJ1-1; D gene uncertain. V gave up 5 bases and J gave up 2 bases, with 6 bases separating them. This CDR3 contains 12 residues. CDR1 and CDR2 from the germline V gene are SGHTA and FQGNSA. The CDR3 DNA reads TGTGCCAGCAGCAAAGCCAACACTGAAGCTTTCTTT. It encodes CASSKANTEAFF.